This is a list of T cell receptor beta chains from one sample in a study of beta chain features in type 1 diabetes. The data were produced by immunoSEQ multiplex PCR, yet TCRdb's version contains in-frame clones alone and is incomplete. The profile covers about 620,000 clones, with about 14% appearing a single time and more than 0.08% taken by the ten largest. The material sequenced was naive CD4+ T cells from blood. Receptor source: a man aged 18 to 29 in good health. Each CDR3 is given with its conserved first and last residue. Fields, in order: clone size, V gene, J gene, D gene, CDR3 protein, CDR3 DNA. D genes are given only for firm matches. Where a row states a size, it is once, few, many or the class of an expanded clone; other rows omit it.

clone_size: few
v_call: TRBV10-3
j_call: TRBJ1-1
d_call: NA
cdr3_aa: CAISESGNTEAFF
cdr3_nt: TGTGCCATCAGTGAGTCGGGAAACACTGAAGCTTTCTTT

clone_size: NA
v_call: TRBV7-9
j_call: TRBJ2-3
d_call: TRBD2
cdr3_aa: CASSLVSLAGGLGDTQYF
cdr3_nt: TGTGCCAGCAGCTTAGTCTCCCTAGCGGGAGGATTGGGGGATACGCAGTATTTT

clone_size: few
v_call: TRBV4-1
j_call: TRBJ2-1
d_call: NA
cdr3_aa: CASSQERKRQFF
cdr3_nt: TGCGCCAGCAGCCAAGAAAGGAAGCGACAGTTCTTC

clone_size: NA
v_call: TRBV9
j_call: TRBJ1-5
d_call: TRBD1
cdr3_aa: CASSVSGTADQPQHF
cdr3_nt: TGTGCCAGCAGCGTCTCCGGGACAGCCGATCAGCCCCAGCATTTT

clone_size: few
v_call: TRBV18
j_call: TRBJ2-6
d_call: NA
cdr3_aa: CASSPLKDGYSGANVLTF
cdr3_nt: TGTGCCAGCTCCCCTCTGAAGGACGGTTACTCTGGGGCCAACGTCCTGACTTTC

clone_size: few
v_call: TRBV19
j_call: TRBJ2-6
d_call: NA
cdr3_aa: CASNNRVIGGANVLTF
cdr3_nt: TGTGCCTCAAACAACAGGGTCATAGGAGGGGCCAACGTCCTGACTTTC

clone_size: NA
v_call: TRBV4-3
j_call: TRBJ2-5
d_call: NA
cdr3_aa: CASSQDTGAATQYF
cdr3_nt: TGCGCCAGCAGCCAAGATACCGGTGCGGCGACCCAGTACTTC

clone_size: NA
v_call: TRBV5-1
j_call: TRBJ1-2
d_call: NA
cdr3_aa: CASSLEGVRTAYYGYTF
cdr3_nt: TGCGCCAGCAGCTTGGAGGGGGTTCGAACTGCTTACTATGGCTACACCTTC

clone_size: NA
v_call: TRBV5-1
j_call: TRBJ2-1
d_call: NA
cdr3_aa: CASSSGLIHEQFF
cdr3_nt: TGCGCCAGCAGTTCCGGACTCATTCATGAGCAGTTCTTC

clone_size: few
v_call: TRBV7-2
j_call: TRBJ2-3
d_call: TRBD2
cdr3_aa: CASSLGAGGPSTDTQYF
cdr3_nt: TGTGCCAGCAGCTTAGGAGCGGGGGGACCCAGCACAGATACGCAGTATTTT

clone_size: few
v_call: TRBV18
j_call: TRBJ1-2
d_call: TRBD1
cdr3_aa: CASSLGQGASNTF
cdr3_nt: TGTGCCAGCTCATTGGGACAGGGGGCGTCCAACACCTTC

clone_size: NA
v_call: TRBV19
j_call: TRBJ2-1
d_call: TRBD2
cdr3_aa: CASSRPSSGSLDEQFF
cdr3_nt: TGTGCCAGTAGTAGGCCATCTAGCGGGAGTTTGGATGAGCAGTTCTTC

clone_size: NA
v_call: TRBV7-9
j_call: TRBJ1-2
d_call: NA
cdr3_aa: CASRRNRARANYGYTF
cdr3_nt: TGTGCCAGCAGGCGAAACAGGGCCAGAGCGAACTATGGCTACACCTTC

clone_size: many
v_call: TRBV18
j_call: TRBJ2-3
d_call: NA
cdr3_aa: CASSPSTDTQYF
cdr3_nt: TGTGCCAGCTCACCTAGCACAGATACGCAGTATTTT

clone_size: NA
v_call: TRBV6-6
j_call: TRBJ1-2
d_call: NA
cdr3_aa: CASSYTGNYGYTF
cdr3_nt: TGTGCCAGCAGTTACACAGGAAACTATGGCTACACCTTC

clone_size: few
v_call: TRBV5-1
j_call: TRBJ2-2
d_call: NA
cdr3_aa: CASSSQRVDTGELFF
cdr3_nt: TGCGCCAGCAGCTCCCAACGGGTGGACACCGGGGAGCTGTTTTTT

clone_size: few
v_call: TRBV15
j_call: TRBJ2-7
d_call: NA
cdr3_aa: CATSIRDAAYEQYF
cdr3_nt: TGTGCCACCAGCATCCGGGACGCCGCCTACGAGCAGTACTTC